These T cell receptor beta chains were read from a single sample in a study of human T cells and chemical hapten exposure. TCRdb re-called the RACE reads through MiXCR, storing one row per CDR3 protein. Of 150,000 to 200,000 distinct CDR3 sequences in the sample, about a fifth are singletons; the top ten hold about 6.7%. The material sequenced was whole blood, taken in connection with sensitization to the hapten diphenylcyclopropenone (DPC). Receptors were obtained from a woman in her forties or fifties with alopecia areata. Some clones in this sample may be carry-over from other donors' samples. The CDR3 runs from the conserved cysteine through the conserved F or W. The D gene is left open where the match is weak. Rows give clone size only sometimes, using once, few, many, or a class for an expanded clone.

D,V,J,size,DNA,CDR3
NA,TRBV2,TRBJ1-5,NA,TGTGCCAGCAGATGGGACTCCCCCCCCGGTCAGCCCCAGCATTTT,CASRWDSPPGQPQHF
TRBD2,TRBV12-3/TRBV12-4,TRBJ2-2,NA,TGTGCCAGCAGCTTAAAGTCGGGGGGGGACGGTTACACCGGGGAGCTGTTTTTT,CASSLKSGGDGYTGELFF
NA,TRBV30,TRBJ1-5,NA,TGTGCCTGGAGCGCTGGGCAGCTCAGTCAGCCCCAGCATTTT,CAWSAGQLSQPQHF
NA,TRBV2,TRBJ2-4,few,TGTGCCAGCGTTGCCCGAGTGCTTGAGCTAGCCAAAAACATTCAGTACTTC,CASVARVLELAKNIQYF
NA,TRBV7-3,TRBJ2-1,few,TGTGCCAGCAGCTTAGATCCGGCAGCCACCTCCTACAATGAGCAGTTCTTC,CASSLDPAATSYNEQFF
NA,TRBV29-1,TRBJ1-2,few,TGCAGCGTTGAAGGTATACAGGGAAACTATGGCTACACCTTC,CSVEGIQGNYGYTF
TRBD2,TRBV20-1,TRBJ2-3,NA,TGCAGTGCTAGCCAGCGGGGGAGAATCCGGCCGCAGTATTTT,CSASQRGRIRPQYF
TRBD2,TRBV6-2/TRBV6-3,TRBJ2-7,NA,TGTGCCAGCAAGATTAGCGGGAGCTCTCGCGAGCAGTACTTC,CASKISGSSREQYF
TRBD1,TRBV29-1,TRBJ2-5,many,TGCAGCGTTGCCCCCACAGGGGGTGAGACCCAGTACTTC,CSVAPTGGETQYF
TRBD2,TRBV4-1,TRBJ2-1,few,TGCGCCAGCAGCCAGGCTCAACTAGCGGGAGGACAGTTCTTC,CASSQAQLAGGQFF
NA,TRBV29-1,TRBJ1-3,NA,TGCAGCGTTGTTGGCAGGACTGGAAACACCATATATTTT,CSVVGRTGNTIYF
NA,TRBV5-1,TRBJ1-6,NA,TGCGCCAGCAGCCCGGAGGGTAGGGGAAATTCACCCCTCCACTTT,CASSPEGRGNSPLHF
TRBD2,TRBV7-9,TRBJ2-3,NA,TGTGCCAGCAGCTCCGGACTAGCGGGGAGCACAGATACGCAGTATTTT,CASSSGLAGSTDTQYF
NA,TRBV10-3,TRBJ2-5,NA,TGTGCCATCAGTGCGGTTCAAGAGACCCAGTACTTC,CAISAVQETQYF
NA,TRBV7-9,TRBJ1-3,few,TGTGCCAGCAGCCCCCCCGGAAACACCATATATTTT,CASSPPGNTIYF
NA,TRBV7-9,TRBJ2-2,few,TGTGCCAGCACCCTGGCGGGTAACACCGGGGAGCTGTTTTTT,CASTLAGNTGELFF
NA,TRBV6-5,TRBJ2-1,many,TGTGCCAGCAGTTACTCGCACTACAATGAGCAGTTCTTC,CASSYSHYNEQFF
TRBD2,TRBV29-1,TRBJ2-1,few,TGCAGCGTCGCTCGAGTACGGACGGGGGGGAATGAGCAGTTCTTC,CSVARVRTGGNEQFF
NA,TRBV15,TRBJ2-3,NA,TGTGCCACCAGCTCCGGCAGGGCCTTAAACTCAGATACGCAGTATTTT,CATSSGRALNSDTQYF
TRBD1,TRBV11-2,TRBJ2-2,NA,TGTGCCAGCAGACCGACAGGGGGCGGGGAGCTGTTTTTT,CASRPTGGGELFF
NA,TRBV20-1,TRBJ2-7,few,TGCAGTGCTTCCCAGACAGTCTCTTTCGAGCAGTACTTC,CSASQTVSFEQYF
TRBD2,TRBV29-1,TRBJ2-7,few,TGCAGCGCACTAGCGGGAGTTTCCTCCTACGAGCAGTACTTC,CSALAGVSSYEQYF
TRBD1,TRBV20-1,TRBJ2-7,NA,TGCAGTGCCCCCCCCAGGGGGACCTCGGGGCAGTACTTC,CSAPPRGTSGQYF
NA,TRBV6-5,TRBJ1-2,NA,TGTGCCAGCACGGGGGCGGATGGCTACACCTTC,CASTGADGYTF
NA,TRBV29-1,TRBJ1-1,NA,TGCAGCGTTGCTGAGGCCCGGGACACTGAAGCTTTCTTT,CSVAEARDTEAFF
TRBD2,TRBV20-1,TRBJ2-3,NA,TGCAGTGCTAGCGGGAGGGCCACAGATACGCAGTATTTT,CSASGRATDTQYF
NA,TRBV7-8,TRBJ1-1,many,TGTGCCAGCAGCTTAGTCCCTGGCCGGCCGAACACTGAAGCTTTCTTT,CASSLVPGRPNTEAFF
NA,TRBV28,TRBJ1-5,NA,TGTGCCAGCAACTTAGGGGATCGGACCCCATATAGCAATCAGCCCCAGCATTTT,CASNLGDRTPYSNQPQHF
NA,TRBV5-1,TRBJ2-7,NA,TGCGCCAGCAGCTTGGTAGCGGACTACTACGAGCAGTACTTC,CASSLVADYYEQYF
TRBD2,TRBV6-5,TRBJ2-1,NA,TGTGCCAGCAGTTACTCAGCGGGATCGAATGAGCAGTTCTTC,CASSYSAGSNEQFF
TRBD2,TRBV7-2,TRBJ2-1,NA,TGTGCCAGCAGCCCTCCACTAGCGGGAGGTTGGGGGGGTTACAATGAGCAGTTCTTC,CASSPPLAGGWGGYNEQFF
NA,TRBV7-9,TRBJ2-7,few,TGTGCCAGCAGCTTAGAAGCCGAGCAGTACTTC,CASSLEAEQYF
NA,TRBV24-1,TRBJ1-2,NA,TGTGCCACCAGTGAGGGTAGACAGAATGGCTACACCTTC,CATSEGRQNGYTF
NA,TRBV29-1,TRBJ1-2,few,TGCAGCGTTGATTCTTCCGGGACCGGTTATGGCTACACCTTC,CSVDSSGTGYGYTF
NA,TRBV6-1,TRBJ1-2,NA,TGTGCCAGCAGTGAAAAGGGGGTGAATGGCTACAACTTC,CASSEKGVNGYNF
NA,TRBV27,TRBJ2-7,NA,TGTGCCAGCAGTTTAGTATTCAGCGCCAATAGCTTTTCCTACGAGCAGTACTTC,CASSLVFSANSFSYEQYF
NA,TRBV12-3/TRBV12-4,TRBJ2-7,few,TGTGCCAGCAGCCCGGACCCACCGGGGCTCGAGCAGTACTTC,CASSPDPPGLEQYF
NA,TRBV21-1,TRBJ2-1,NA,TGTGCCAGCCCCTCAGTCCCGGACAATGAGCAGTTCTTC,CASPSVPDNEQFF
TRBD2,TRBV18,TRBJ2-7,once,TGTGCCAGCTCACCACCAGCGGGAGGGAGTAACTACGAGCAGTACTTC,CASSPPAGGSNYEQYF
NA,TRBV29-1,TRBJ2-2,NA,TGCAGCGTTGAAACTCGGGGCGCCGCGAACACCGGGGAGCTGTTTTTT,CSVETRGAANTGELFF
TRBD2,TRBV4-1,TRBJ2-1,few,TGCGCCAGCAGCCTTAGTGGGACTAGTGTCGATGAGCAGTTCTTC,CASSLSGTSVDEQFF
NA,TRBV28,TRBJ1-1,many,TGTGCCAGCAGTTTAGTGCAATTGAGGACTGAAGCTTTCTTT,CASSLVQLRTEAFF
TRBD2,TRBV7-9,TRBJ2-4,few,TGTGCCAGCAGCTTCGGGCGGGAGGGAAACATTCAGTACTTC,CASSFGREGNIQYF
TRBD1,TRBV5-1,TRBJ1-1,NA,TGCGCCAGCAGCTTGAATCCTGGGACAGAACAAGCTTTCTTT,CASSLNPGTEQAFF
TRBD2,TRBV29-1,TRBJ2-7,NA,TGCAGCGCCTCCGGGACTAGCGGCTACGAGCAGTACTTC,CSASGTSGYEQYF
NA,TRBV6-1,TRBJ2-3,few,TGTGCCAGCAGTGTTTCCGGACCTAGCACAGATACGCAGTATTTT,CASSVSGPSTDTQYF
TRBD1,TRBV30,TRBJ1-4,few,TGTGCCTGGAGACAAAAGGGACAGACTAATGAAAAACTGTTTTTT,CAWRQKGQTNEKLFF
TRBD1,TRBV27,TRBJ1-1,few,TGTGCCAGCCGAGCTGGGGACAGGGGAGCTTTCTTT,CASRAGDRGAFF
NA,TRBV6-1,TRBJ2-7,NA,TGTGCCAGCAGCCGCTCGGGGCAGTACTTC,CASSRSGQYF
NA,TRBV27,TRBJ2-1,few,TGTGCCAGCAGCCCTCCAAGGCTCCGACAGGACTTATCCTACAATGAGCAGTTCTTC,CASSPPRLRQDLSYNEQFF
NA,TRBV5-1,TRBJ1-1,NA,TGCGCCAGCAGCCCTGAGGCAGGGGACACTGAAGCTTTCTTT,CASSPEAGDTEAFF
NA,TRBV20-1,TRBJ1-3,NA,TGCAGTGCTAGATCTGATTCGTTTGGAAACACCATATATTTT,CSARSDSFGNTIYF
NA,TRBV5-1,TRBJ2-5,few,TGCGCCAGCAGCTTGGCTAGCAGGGGCCCGGGGGAGACCCAGTACTTC,CASSLASRGPGETQYF
TRBD2,TRBV5-1,TRBJ2-1,few,TGCGCCAGCAGCTTAGAGGCGGGAGTCTACAATGAGCAGTTCTTC,CASSLEAGVYNEQFF
NA,TRBV20-1,TRBJ2-3,NA,TGCAGTGCTAGAGACCCTCCGGGGGATACGCAGTATTTT,CSARDPPGDTQYF
TRBD1,TRBV7-9,TRBJ2-3,few,TGTGCCAGCAGCCCCCAGGGGGCTCGAACAGATACGCAGTATTTT,CASSPQGARTDTQYF
TRBD1,TRBV5-1,TRBJ2-3,few,TGCGCCAGCAGCTCGACAGGGGGCACCGATACGCAGTATTTT,CASSSTGGTDTQYF